The rows below give T cell receptor beta chains drawn from one sample of a study of OX40 agonist ivuxolimab in advanced cancers. Clones were read by immunoSEQ multiplex PCR, and TCRdb kept only the in-frame ones, dropping some. The sample holds around 64,000 clones, 80% seen once. This specimen consisted of CD4+ or CD8+ T cells sorted from blood, obtained in a trial of the OX40 agonist ivuxolimab. All receptors derive from an adult with an advanced solid tumor such as melanoma, head and neck, liver or kidney cancer. The CDR3 runs from the conserved cysteine through the conserved F or W. A D gene is named only where the DNA matches it firmly. The listing skips clone size in some rows; elsewhere it reads once, few, many or a size class.

d_call j_call v_call clone_size cdr3_aa cdr3_nt
TRBD2 TRBJ2-1 TRBV18 . CASSPPGLAGEQFF TGTGCCAGCTCACCCCCGGGACTAGCGGGTGAGCAGTTCTTC
TRBD2 TRBJ2-4 TRBV29-1 few CSGTGGASNIQYF TGCAGCGGTACGGGGGGGGCGTCGAACATTCAGTACTTC
. TRBJ1-2 TRBV6-1 . CASSEATRGAGDGYTF TGTGCCAGCAGTGAAGCCACGAGGGGGGCGGGAGATGGCTACACCTTC
. TRBJ1-5 TRBV29-1 . CSVASGNQPQHF TGCAGCGTTGCCTCCGGCAATCAGCCCCAGCATTTT
. TRBJ2-3 TRBV30 few CASSGSGHGTDTQYF TGTGCCTCCTCAGGGTCAGGGCACGGCACAGATACGCAGTATTTT
. TRBJ2-7 TRBV6-5 . CASRDSARYEQYF TGTGCCAGCAGAGACTCGGCCCGCTACGAGCAGTACTTC
. TRBJ1-2 TRBV6-5 once CASSYPHSRYGYTF TGTGCCAGCAGTTACCCCCATTCTAGGTATGGCTACACCTTC
TRBD2 TRBJ2-3 TRBV9 . CASSVGLAGATDTQYF TGTGCCAGCAGCGTAGGACTAGCGGGGGCCACAGATACGCAGTATTTT
TRBD1 TRBJ1-5 TRBV30 . CAWSVKETGGVQPQHF TGTGCCTGGAGTGTAAAGGAGACAGGGGGCGTTCAGCCCCAGCATTTT
. TRBJ1-5 TRBV6-1 . CASSVSSNQPQHF TGTGCCAGCAGTGTATCTAGCAATCAGCCCCAGCATTTT
TRBD2 TRBJ2-1 TRBV18 few CASSRASGVYNEQFF TGTGCCAGCTCAAGGGCTAGCGGGGTCTACAATGAGCAGTTCTTC
. TRBJ2-4 TRBV19 few CASSWSGSENIQYF TGTGCCAGTAGTTGGTCGGGCAGCGAAAACATTCAGTACTTC
TRBD1 TRBJ1-1 TRBV5-6 . CASSLDRGSTEAFF TGTGCCAGCAGCCTGGACAGGGGGAGCACTGAAGCTTTCTTT
. TRBJ1-2 TRBV7-2 once CASSLWTGLLRSVYYGYTF TGTGCCAGCAGCTTATGGACGGGACTCCTTAGGTCAGTATACTATGGCTACACCTTC
TRBD1 TRBJ2-7 TRBV4-3 . CASSQDRGTGILESEQYF TGCGCCAGCAGCCAAGATCGTGGGACAGGGATCTTAGAGTCCGAGCAGTACTTC
TRBD1 TRBJ2-1 TRBV11-2 . CASSPGQGILNEQFF TGTGCCAGCAGCCCCGGACAGGGCATTCTCAATGAGCAGTTCTTC
. TRBJ1-6 TRBV4-1 . CASSQGRGSVSYNSPLHF TGCGCCAGCAGCCAAGGAAGGGGTTCGGTTTCCTATAATTCACCCCTCCACTTT
TRBD1 TRBJ1-4 TRBV6-5 . CASSPGGTVNEKLFF TGTGCCAGCAGCCCAGGGGGCACAGTTAATGAAAAACTGTTTTTT
. TRBJ1-1 TRBV6-6 . CASSPDLTQGPEAFF TGTGCCAGCAGTCCCGACCTGACTCAGGGCCCTGAAGCTTTCTTT
. TRBJ1-1 TRBV5-4 few CASSLAIVGGTEAFF TGTGCCAGCAGCTTGGCCATAGTTGGGGGCACTGAAGCTTTCTTT
. TRBJ2-3 TRBV10-3 once CASLGGPIGTDTQYF TGTGCCAGCCTGGGGGGGCCAATAGGCACAGATACGCAGTATTTT
. TRBJ1-2 TRBV7-9 . CASSSSTYGYTF TGTGCCAGCAGCTCCTCCACCTATGGCTACACCTTC
. TRBJ2-5 TRBV29-1 . CSVEMGGKTQYF TGCAGCGTTGAAATGGGGGGAAAGACCCAGTACTTC
TRBD2 TRBJ2-3 TRBV7-8 . CASSPTSGGATDTQYF TGTGCCAGCAGCCCGACTAGCGGGGGGGCAACAGATACGCAGTATTTT
. TRBJ1-1 TRBV7-6 . CASSANEGTEAFF TGTGCCAGCAGCGCCAACGAGGGAACTGAAGCTTTCTTT
. TRBJ2-3 TRBV14 once CASSRADTQYF TGTGCCAGCAGCCGGGCAGATACGCAGTATTTT
. TRBJ1-5 TRBV7-9 . CASSQGNGNQPQHF TGTGCCAGCAGCCAAGGGAATGGCAATCAGCCCCAGCATTTT
. TRBJ2-1 TRBV5-1 . CASSRVADNEQFF TGCGCCAGCAGCAGGGTAGCCGACAATGAGCAGTTCTTC
TRBD1 TRBJ2-7 TRBV30 . CAWSAGQGTYEQYF TGTGCCTGGAGTGCTGGACAGGGGACCTACGAGCAGTACTTC
. TRBJ1-2 TRBV23-1 few CASIPEQTLCCYGYTF TGCGCCAGCATCCCGGAACAGACCCTTTGTTGCTATGGCTACACCTTC
TRBD1 TRBJ1-1 TRBV19 . CASSPRSGGPPRTEAFF TGTGCCAGTAGTCCCCGCTCAGGGGGTCCCCCTAGGACTGAAGCTTTCTTT
TRBD1 TRBJ2-2 TRBV19 few CASSPWTGGRGELFF TGTGCCAGTAGTCCCTGGACAGGGGGTCGGGGGGAGCTGTTTTTT
TRBD2 TRBJ2-3 TRBV2 . CASRGLAADTQYF TGTGCCAGCAGGGGACTAGCCGCAGATACGCAGTATTTT
TRBD1 TRBJ1-2 TRBV7-9 . CASSPGTGGLVGYTF TGTGCCAGCAGTCCCGGGACAGGGGGCTTGGTTGGCTACACCTTC
. TRBJ1-1 TRBV18 . CASSLNSRGLEAFF TGTGCCAGCTCACTTAATTCCCGAGGGTTGGAGGCTTTCTTT
TRBD1 TRBJ2-2 TRBV10-3 . CAISAGTGGAGELFF TGTGCCATCAGTGCTGGGACAGGGGGAGCCGGGGAGCTGTTTTTT
TRBD1 TRBJ1-2 TRBV5-6 . CASSLGDREGYGYTF TGTGCCAGCAGCTTGGGGGACAGGGAAGGGTACGGCTACACCTTC
. TRBJ1-5 TRBV2 . CASSFYSNQPQHF TGTGCCAGCAGCTTTTATAGCAATCAGCCCCAGCATTTT
. TRBJ1-1 TRBV6-6 . CASSLGTAHTEAFF TGTGCCAGCAGCCTCGGGACGGCGCACACTGAAGCTTTCTTT
. TRBJ2-3 TRBV27 . CASSPLRGANTDTQYF TGTGCCAGCAGCCCTCTCCGGGGGGCGAACACAGATACGCAGTATTTT
. TRBJ1-4 TRBV11-2 . CASSPKEKLFF TGTGCCAGCAGCCCGAAGGAAAAACTGTTTTTT
. TRBJ1-2 TRBV7-6 . CASSLGSWGYTF TGTGCCAGCAGCTTAGGTTCGTGGGGCTACACCTTC
. TRBJ2-1 TRBV4-1 . CASSQLSGFSGEQFF TGCGCCAGCAGCCAACTATCGGGTTTTTCGGGGGAGCAGTTCTTC
TRBD2 TRBJ2-1 TRBV4-1 . CASSTSGGAWNEQFF TGCGCCAGCAGCACAAGCGGGGGGGCGTGGAATGAGCAGTTCTTC
. TRBJ1-6 TRBV27 . CASSLSTINNSPLHF TGTGCCAGCAGTTTGTCGACCATAAATAATTCACCCCTCCACTTT